One sample yielded the 3 T cell receptor beta chains listed below, sequenced in a study of cytomegalovirus exposure and HLA in healthy donors. PCR primers comprised 60 Vbeta and 13 Jbeta primers. Sequenced by immunoSEQ multiplex PCR; TCRdb stores in-frame clones only, minus some. The table includes over 100,000 clones, approximately 80% detected once. The sequencing input was PBMCs. These receptors came from a male donor in good health and CMV-seropositive.

This clone was recorded once. V and J are TRBV7-2 and TRBJ1-5; D is ambiguous. The CDR3 runs to 16 residues. Germline V gives CDR1 SGHTA, CDR2 FQGNSA. With 1 base removed from V and 7 bases from J, the gap between germline ends came to 17 bases. CDR3 nucleotide sequence: TGTGCCAGCAGCTTAGTTAATATAGGTTTAGCGCAGCCCCAGCATTTT. Its protein is CASSLVNIGLAQPQHF.

With respect to this clone: Other DNA sequences within the sample encode an identical CDR3. The V and J genes are TRBV10-3 and TRBJ2-5; D perhaps matches TRBD2 (6 bases). The CDR3 contains 13 residues. The germline V and J ends were trimmed by 3 bases and 4 bases, with 9 bases remaining between them. CDR1 is ENHRY, CDR2 SYGVKD, per germline. CDR3 bases: TGTGCCATCAGTGATTCCGGGAGAGAGACCCAGTACTTC. It specifies CAISDSGRETQYF.

V and J are TRBV6-5 and TRBJ2-5, with 9 bases fitting TRBD2. The CDR3 totals 15 residues. Germline trimming cut 6 bases from V and 1 base from J; bases unmatched to any gene: 6. Per the germline V gene, CDR1 is MNHEY and CDR2 is SVGAGI. The CDR3 reads CASSPGLAPQETQYF. The DNA for the CDR3 is TGTGCCAGCAGCCCGGGACTAGCCCCCCAAGAGACCCAGTACTTC.